This TCR beta chain comes out of a study of Ad26.COV2.S vaccination and SARS-CoV-2 variants (dated by TCRdb to the early 2020s). Background for the entire study: Donors in the vaccine arm were drawn from COV1001, a multicentre, randomized, double-blind, placebo-controlled phase I-IIa trial testing Ad26.COV2.S in healthy adults. Ad26.COV2.S was administered intramuscularly at 5 x 10^10 or 1 x 10^11 viral particles, either as a single shot or as two shots given 56 days apart. Sequencing of the TCRbeta repertoire served to evaluate the specificity and breadth of SARS-CoV-2-reactive T cell receptors following Ad26.COV2.S vaccination. A total of approximately 30 samples were included in the TCR-sequenced set, comprising approximately 20 Ad26.COV2.S vaccine recipients, 5 placebo recipients and 8 SARS-CoV-2 convalescent individuals. Trial participants were randomized into five groups of five: low-dose or high-dose Ad26.COV2.S given once or twice, or placebo on both occasions. Investigators did not know the trial group allocation while performing experiments and assessing outcomes.

To note about this clone: The specificity of this receptor is unknown. Base qualities are not recorded, but no much larger clone differs from it by a single base. The sample contains more than one DNA sequence encoding this CDR3.

The treatment or condition label on this specimen signifies: about 20 received Ad26.COV2.S at low or high dose, single or two shots; 5 received placebo; per-sample allocation not given. Repertoires of vaccine and placebo recipients were sequenced from samples taken on day 63 after the first injection. Cohort 1b enrolled about two dozen adults aged 18-55 years at a single site in Boston, USA, between 29 July and 7 August 2020. Ad26.COV2.S was a replication-incompetent adenovirus type 26 vector expressing a prefusion-stabilized SARS-CoV-2 spike protein from the original Wuhan strain. TCRbeta CDR3 regions were sequenced with the immunoSEQ Assay. After extraction, genomic DNA underwent amplification by bias-controlled multiplex PCR, followed by high-throughput sequencing. Under the source paper's analysis protocol: To quantify the absolute abundance of every unique TCRbeta CDR3 region, sequences were collapsed and filtered. T cell fraction was estimated by normalization of TCRbeta template counts to usable DNA, with usable DNA being measured through amplification of reference genes present in all nucleated cells. Repertoire TCRs were annotated as SARS-CoV-2-specific by exact matching of V gene, CDR3 amino acid sequence and J gene to a known reactive TCR set. The reference SARS-CoV-2 TCR set was derived from MIRA and filtered for enrichment in COVID-19-positive ImmuneCODE repertoires, a step that removed public or cross-reactive TCRs. Drawing on the MIRA antigens, annotated TCRs were analysed further at the level of specific ORF or position within ORF. Breadth was defined as annotated unique rearrangements over total unique productive rearrangements; depth was the summed frequency of those rearrangements. TCR breadth was compared between groups using two-sided Wilcoxon rank-sum tests. TCRdb holds this immuneACCESS table with in-frame rearrangements only. Some clones are missing; in checked studies, unresolved V genes explain under half, and the rest has no known cause. V and J calls plus clone size are reproduced from that table; the DNA served to infer D and trimming. The sample yields approximately 300,000 clones; around four fifths were counted once. Together, the top ten hold about 2.1% of the sample.

Points the paper makes about the study in general: Substantial breadth of spike-specific CD8+ and CD4+ T cell responses was reported after vaccination. Non-spike TCR breadth was comparable between vaccine and placebo recipients, consistent with the vaccine containing only spike. Higher spike-specific TCR breadth was observed in Ad26.COV2.S recipients than in placebo recipients (P = 0.0014). The authors noted that the TCR breadth and depth analyses may have underestimated total T cell responses. The study lacked the statistical power to compare responses across vaccine doses or regimens.

Looking up the germline V gene (reference sequence) yields CDR1 SGHNT and CDR2 YYREEE. The cysteine opens and the phenylalanine closes a CDR3 of 13 amino acids. Here the CDR3 DNA is all that survives: 39 bases in frame from base 1. V is cut by 5 bases and J by 1 base, and the space between the germline ends is 7 bases. The TCR comes from a person aged 18 to 59 who received the Ad26.COV2.S COVID-19 vaccine or a placebo. Sequencing was performed on peripheral blood, taken in a trial of Ad26.COV2.S vaccine versus placebo. The rearranged chain carries TRBV5-4 and TRBJ2-1; the D gene is not confidently resolved. The CDR3 amino acid sequence is: CASRLDSYNEQFF. The bases are TGTGCCAGCAGGCTAGATTCCTACAATGAGCAGTTCTTC.